This T cell receptor (beta chain) was found in a study of T-cell reconstitution after alpha-beta-depleted transplantation in children. Study-wide findings and caveats: Several hundred graft clones that had expanded were reportedly the source of alpha-beta T cells about two months after transplant. Day-60 TCRbeta diversity that was high in some patients was derived from surviving recipient T cells and thymic progenitors.

Preparation of the TCRbeta library used unique molecular identifiers. Each CDR3 protein is one row after TCRdb ran MiXCR on the PCR reads. The sample has around 45,000 distinct CDR3 sequences, about 47% seen once. The CDR3 totals 13 residues. Per germline, CDR1 MNHEY and CDR2 SMNVEV (reference sequence). V gave up 6 bases and J gave up 5 bases, with 13 bases separating them. As regards this clonotype: Its specificity is unknown.

The clonotype comes from a boy under two years old with SCID, due to receive a stem cell transplant. The chain links TRBV27 to TRBJ1-2; a weak D match, TRBD1 (6 bases). The sequencing here drew on peripheral blood, taken before TCRalphabeta/CD19-depleted stem cell transplant. The CDR3 here is CASSTGTRYGYTF. The CDR3, as DNA: TGTGCCAGCAGCACCGGGACACGATATGGCTACACCTTC.